Listed below are T cell receptor beta chains from one sample, sequenced in a study of Ad26.COV2.S vaccination and SARS-CoV-2 variants. Libraries were prepared by immunoSEQ multiplex PCR; TCRdb keeps only in-frame clonotypes and omits some of them. The repertoire holds around 400,000 clones, with 83% as singletons. Sample: peripheral blood, taken in a trial of Ad26.COV2.S vaccine versus placebo. Source of these receptors: a person between 18 and 65 years old who received the Ad26.COV2.S COVID-19 vaccine or a placebo. Both conserved end residues are part of each CDR3. A D gene is named only where the DNA matches it firmly. Clone size appears in some rows only: once, few, many, or a class for an expanded clone.

clone_size,v_call,j_call,d_call,cdr3_nt,cdr3_aa
NA,TRBV12-3/TRBV12-4,TRBJ1-5,NA,TGTGCCAGCAGGTCTCGGACGGATCAGCCCCAGCATTTT,CASRSRTDQPQHF
NA,TRBV19,TRBJ1-2,NA,TGTGCCAGTAGTATTGGGGTTAGCGGGCCAAGATCACTTAGTGGCTACACCTTC,CASSIGVSGPRSLSGYTF
NA,TRBV7-9,TRBJ1-4,NA,TGTGCCAGCAGCCCACAGTTAATAGCAACTAATGAAAAACTGTTTTTT,CASSPQLIATNEKLFF
NA,TRBV7-3,TRBJ1-1,TRBD1,TGTGCCAGCAGATCTACAGGGGGCGCGGACACTGAAGCTTTCTTT,CASRSTGGADTEAFF
NA,TRBV11-3,TRBJ1-1,NA,TGTGCCAGCAGCTTAGGGCCGGGAAACACTGAAGCTTTCTTT,CASSLGPGNTEAFF
NA,TRBV5-4,TRBJ2-5,NA,TGTGCCAGCAGCTTGGGGCCTCTGGAAGAGACCCAGTACTTC,CASSLGPLEETQYF
NA,TRBV2,TRBJ1-2,TRBD1,TGTGCCAGCAGTACCGGGACAGGGTTACGGAAATATGGCTACACCTTC,CASSTGTGLRKYGYTF
NA,TRBV3-1/TRBV3-2,TRBJ2-7,TRBD2,TGTGCCAGCAGCCAAGGTCTAGCGGGATCCTACGAGCAGTACTTC,CASSQGLAGSYEQYF
once,TRBV6-6,TRBJ1-3,NA,TGTGCCAGCAGTTACGGGCAAAGCCAATCCGGAAACACCATATATTTT,CASSYGQSQSGNTIYF
once,TRBV24-1,TRBJ2-1,NA,TGTGCCACCAGTGACCGGACGGCATCAGGCAATGAGCAGTTCTTC,CATSDRTASGNEQFF
NA,TRBV14,TRBJ2-2,NA,TGTGCCAGCAGCCAAGATCTTGGGCGGATCACCGGGGAGCTGTTTTTT,CASSQDLGRITGELFF
NA,TRBV5-1,TRBJ2-7,TRBD2,TGCGCCAGCAGCTTGGTTAGCGGGGGTTCCTACGAGCAGTACTTC,CASSLVSGGSYEQYF
NA,TRBV3-1/TRBV3-2,TRBJ2-1,NA,TGTGCCAGCAGCCCTACTTTGGGGACCACCGGGCGGGGCAATGAGCAGTTCTTC,CASSPTLGTTGRGNEQFF
NA,TRBV6-5,TRBJ1-2,NA,TGTGCCAGCAGTCGACAGGAACGCTCTCATGGCTACACCTTC,CASSRQERSHGYTF
NA,TRBV9,TRBJ1-4,NA,TGTGCCAGCAGCGCCTCGGGTGAAAAACTGTTTTTT,CASSASGEKLFF
NA,TRBV18,TRBJ2-7,TRBD2,TGTGCCAGCTCACAAGGACTAGCGGGAGTTTCCTACGAGCAGTACTTC,CASSQGLAGVSYEQYF
once,TRBV13,TRBJ2-1,NA,TGTGCCAGCAGCTCCTTTATCCGGGGTAGCCTCGACAATGAGCAGTTCTTC,CASSSFIRGSLDNEQFF
NA,TRBV5-1,TRBJ2-5,TRBD2,TGCGCCAGCAGCTCTGACTGGGGGGGAGAGACCCAGTACTTC,CASSSDWGGETQYF
once,TRBV5-6,TRBJ2-7,TRBD1,TGTGCCAGCAGCTTGGTGGACAGGGGGACCTACGAGCAGTACTTC,CASSLVDRGTYEQYF
NA,TRBV29-1,TRBJ2-3,NA,TGCAGCGTTGATTATAGTACAGTCTTTTCAGATACGCAGTATTTT,CSVDYSTVFSDTQYF
NA,TRBV6-6,TRBJ2-1,TRBD2,TGTGCCAGCAGTTACGCGGGGGGGCTCAATGAGCAGTTCTTC,CASSYAGGLNEQFF
NA,TRBV7-2,TRBJ2-7,NA,TGTGCCAGCAGCTTAGCGTATGCCGCCTACGAGCAGTACTTC,CASSLAYAAYEQYF
once,TRBV6-5,TRBJ1-1,TRBD1,TGTGCCAGCAGAGAGGACAGGCCGAACACTGAAGCTTTCTTT,CASREDRPNTEAFF
NA,TRBV13,TRBJ2-1,NA,TGTGCCAGCAGCCCCCTGGGCGGGATGAAGTACAATGAGCAGTTCTTC,CASSPLGGMKYNEQFF
NA,TRBV18,TRBJ2-2,NA,TGTGCCAGCTCATCAAAGATGCCGGGCGACACCGGGGAGCTGTTTTTT,CASSSKMPGDTGELFF
NA,TRBV3-1/TRBV3-2,TRBJ2-2,NA,TGTGCCAGCAGCCACTTTTCTCGGGGGGCGCGACGGGGCACCGGGGAGCTGTTTTTT,CASSHFSRGARRGTGELFF
NA,TRBV6-1,TRBJ1-1,NA,TGTGCCAGCAGTGAAGCGTGGGGTAACACTGAAGCTTTCTTT,CASSEAWGNTEAFF
once,TRBV13,TRBJ2-5,NA,TGTGCCAGCAGCCCGTATGGAGAGGAAGGGAGAGAGACCCAGTACTTC,CASSPYGEEGRETQYF
NA,TRBV2,TRBJ2-7,NA,TGTGCCAGCAGTTTAGGACTGGGATCCTACGAGCAGTACTTC,CASSLGLGSYEQYF
NA,TRBV18,TRBJ2-1,TRBD1,TGTGCCAGCTCACCGGACAGGGTATGGTTCTTC,CASSPDRVWFF
NA,TRBV4-1,TRBJ1-1,NA,TGCGCCAGCAGCCAGATGGGGAGGGCGCGGGTTTCGGACACTGAAGCTTTCTTT,CASSQMGRARVSDTEAFF
NA,TRBV2,TRBJ1-2,NA,TGTGCCAGCAGTGAAGGCCGTGCAGGACCCCACTATGGCTACACCTTC,CASSEGRAGPHYGYTF
once,TRBV11-3,TRBJ2-2,TRBD2,TGTGCCAGCAGCTTTTTAGGACTAGAGTCCACCGGGGAGCTGTTTTTT,CASSFLGLESTGELFF
NA,TRBV18,TRBJ1-1,NA,TGTGCCAGCTCACCGTCGGGCGGGTTTGAAGCTTTCTTT,CASSPSGGFEAFF
NA,TRBV6-2/TRBV6-3,TRBJ2-1,NA,TGTGCCAGCAGTCTCGGACCCTTACAGTTCTTC,CASSLGPLQFF
NA,TRBV6-5,TRBJ1-1,NA,TGTGCCAGCAGTTACCCCCAGGGTGGGAGGACTGAAGCTTTCTTT,CASSYPQGGRTEAFF
NA,TRBV5-5,TRBJ2-7,TRBD1,TGTGCCAGCAGCTTAGGGACAGGGGGCGAGCAGTACTTC,CASSLGTGGEQYF
once,TRBV27,TRBJ2-3,NA,TGTGCCAGCACCAACCGGGTGGGTGATACGCAGTATTTT,CASTNRVGDTQYF
NA,TRBV5-4,TRBJ2-5,TRBD1,TGTGCCAGCAGTAATATGGGACAGGGGACCAAGACCCAGTACTTC,CASSNMGQGTKTQYF
NA,TRBV23-1,TRBJ1-2,TRBD1,TGCGCCAGCGGACGCCCCGACAGGGGGCTTCGGGGCTACACCTTC,CASGRPDRGLRGYTF
NA,TRBV6-5,TRBJ2-2,NA,TGTGCCAGCAGCCGGGACCCTTCGAACACCGGGGAGCTGTTTTTT,CASSRDPSNTGELFF
NA,TRBV7-8,TRBJ2-3,NA,TGTGCCAGCAGCTTAGAGCCCCCGGAAGATACGCAGTATTTT,CASSLEPPEDTQYF
NA,TRBV20-1,TRBJ2-1,NA,TGCAGTGCTAGTTCAACGCGGAACAATGAGCAGTTCTTC,CSASSTRNNEQFF
few,TRBV4-1,TRBJ1-5,TRBD1,TGCGCCAGCAGCCAAGGGACCGACAGGGGGAAGGATCAGCCCCAGCATTTT,CASSQGTDRGKDQPQHF
NA,TRBV6-2/TRBV6-3,TRBJ1-2,NA,TGTGCCAGCAGTTACTCGAGGGGCGACGGCTACACCTTC,CASSYSRGDGYTF
NA,TRBV6-6,TRBJ1-6,NA,TGTGCCGCCAGCATTTCAGGACCTAATTCACCCCTCCACTTT,CAASISGPNSPLHF
NA,TRBV6-5,TRBJ1-2,NA,TGTGCCAGCAGCGAGAACTATGGCTACACCTTC,CASSENYGYTF
NA,TRBV4-3,TRBJ1-4,NA,TGCGCCAGCAGCCAAGCTATCTGGGTTGTAGAAAAACTGTTTTTT,CASSQAIWVVEKLFF